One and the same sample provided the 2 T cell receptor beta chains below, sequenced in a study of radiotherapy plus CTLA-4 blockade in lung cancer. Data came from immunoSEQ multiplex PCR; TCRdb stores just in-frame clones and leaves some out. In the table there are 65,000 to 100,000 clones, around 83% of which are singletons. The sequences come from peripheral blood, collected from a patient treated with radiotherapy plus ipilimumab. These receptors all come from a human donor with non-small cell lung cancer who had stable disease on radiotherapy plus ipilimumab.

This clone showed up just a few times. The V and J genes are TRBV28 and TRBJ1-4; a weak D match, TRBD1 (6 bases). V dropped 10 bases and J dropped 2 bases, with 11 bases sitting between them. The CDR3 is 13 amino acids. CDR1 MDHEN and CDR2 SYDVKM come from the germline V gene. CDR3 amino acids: CATGVTTNEKLFF. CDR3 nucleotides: TGTGCCACAGGGGTTACGACTAATGAAAAACTGTTTTTT.

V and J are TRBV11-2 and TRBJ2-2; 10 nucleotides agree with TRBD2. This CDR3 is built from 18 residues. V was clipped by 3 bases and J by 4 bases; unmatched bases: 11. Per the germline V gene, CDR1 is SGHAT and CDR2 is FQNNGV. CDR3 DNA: TGTGCCAGCAGCTTCCCTCGGGAGCGGGGGGGCGTCACCGGGGAGCTGTTTTTT. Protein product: CASSFPRERGGVTGELFF.